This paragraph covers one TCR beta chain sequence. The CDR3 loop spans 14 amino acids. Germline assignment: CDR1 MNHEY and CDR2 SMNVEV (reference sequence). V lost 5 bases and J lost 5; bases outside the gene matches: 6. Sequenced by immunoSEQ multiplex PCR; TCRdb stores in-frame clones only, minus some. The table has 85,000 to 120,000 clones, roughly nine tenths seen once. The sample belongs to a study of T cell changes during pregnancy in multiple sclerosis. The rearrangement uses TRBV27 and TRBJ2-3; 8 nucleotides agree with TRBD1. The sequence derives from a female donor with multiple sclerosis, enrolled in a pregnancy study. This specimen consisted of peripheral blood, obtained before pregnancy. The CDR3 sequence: CASSPLGQEDTQYF. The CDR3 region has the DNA TGTGCCAGCAGTCCCCTGGGACAGGAAGATACGCAGTATTTT.